This T cell receptor (beta chain) is drawn from a study of blood T cell repertoires in COVID-19. Whole-study context: The United States, Italy and Spain were the sources of the acute and convalescent COVID-19 samples. T cells, B-cell-depleted T cells, or PBMCs supplied cDNA or gDNA.

Authors' processing steps: How many nucleated cells were present was estimated from reference gene primer amplification. TCRdb keeps only in-frame clones here, not all; method: immunoSEQ multiplex PCR. The V and J calls and clone size are taken from that table; D and trimming were inferred from the DNA. The repertoire holds about 62,000 clones, with around 87% as singletons. The source is a human donor in a cohort sampled during active COVID-19. The specimen sequenced was peripheral blood.

CDR3 coding DNA: TGTGCCAGCAGCGTCGGGGTAGGCCACGAGCAGTACTTC. Amino acids: CASSVGVGHEQYF. This chain connects TRBV9 to TRBJ2-7; perhaps TRBD2 as D (5 bases). Trimming took 2 bases from V and 5 from J, leaving 11 bases between them. The CDR3 is 13 amino acids. Germline assignment: CDR1 SGDLS and CDR2 YYNGEE.